These T cell receptor beta chains were read from a single sample in a study of cytomegalovirus exposure and HLA in healthy donors. Assay: immunoSEQ multiplex PCR; the TCRdb copy retains only in-frame clones and omits some. The table has fewer than 150,000 clones, 60% to 85% seen once; the top ten hold approximately 3.1%. Material for sequencing was PBMCs. These receptors originate from a man aged 30 to 45 in good health and CMV-seronegative. The CDR3 runs from the conserved cysteine through the conserved F or W. The size field is filled for only some rows; it gives once, few, many or a size class.

>NA|TRBV9|17|TRBJ2-2
CASSPRGGGRAPGELFF
>NA|TRBV6-5|15|TRBJ2-1
CASSYSPGGLNEQFF
>NA|TRBV7-8|14|TRBJ1-3
CASSPSASGNTIYF
>NA|TRBV29-1|12|TRBJ1-1
CSARRVRTEAFF
>once|TRBV15|17|TRBJ2-5
CATSRDGPAGAPETQYF
>once|TRBV2|14|TRBJ1-4
CASSEGGANEKLFF
>NA|TRBV6-5|14|TRBJ1-3
CASSSRGTGNTIYF
>few|TRBV29-1|13|TRBJ1-4
CSVGGGPNEKLFF
>NA|TRBV7-2|14|TRBJ1-2
CASSSNRGAVGYTF
>NA|TRBV5-1|14|TRBJ2-7
CASSPDDGGRKQYF
>once|TRBV29-1|16|TRBJ2-7
CSVGGGRDRGLYEQYF
>few|TRBV10-3|17|TRBJ2-2
CATQTFQSSGDTGELFF
>few|TRBV7-8|16|TRBJ2-2
CASSLVPEPGVGELFF
>NA|TRBV11-2|18|TRBJ2-3
CASSLELFRGISTDTQYF
>NA|TRBV18|14|TRBJ2-1
CASSILLADNEQFF
>NA|TRBV28|13|TRBJ1-1
CASSLTQAAGAFF
>NA|TRBV4-3|16|TRBJ2-3
CASSQGIQGSTDTQYF
>NA|TRBV9|13|TRBJ2-1
CASSTYAGNEQFF
>NA|TRBV11-2|18|TRBJ2-1
CASSLPTSGAHSYNEQFF
>NA|TRBV21-1|16|TRBJ1-3
CASSRPADCTGNTIYF
>NA|TRBV5-8|16|TRBJ2-1
CASSRGLASSYNEQFF
>NA|TRBV27|16|TRBJ1-2
CASSLVYGTGDEGYTF
>NA|TRBV11-2|12|TRBJ2-3
CASSLGYDTQYF
>NA|TRBV7-2|13|TRBJ2-7
CASSIAWRVEQYF
>NA|TRBV6-6|14|TRBJ1-2
CASSYGGGVYGYTF
>NA|TRBV5-1|15|TRBJ1-1
CASSLGGEANTEAFF
>NA|TRBV4-3|15|TRBJ2-5
CASSQGTSGAETQYF
>NA|TRBV4-3|15|TRBJ2-7
CASSQDGDRIYEQYF
>few|TRBV4-3|15|TRBJ2-7
CASSQEVGGAGSPYF
>few|TRBV14|14|TRBJ2-3
CASRSSSGADTQYF
>NA|TRBV4-1|13|TRBJ1-4
CASSQGRGEKLFF
>NA|TRBV27|15|TRBJ1-1
CASSHGTGGLTEAFF
>NA|TRBV29-1|13|TRBJ1-2
CSVESGTGFGYTF
>few|TRBV6-6|14|TRBJ1-5
CASSKQGEGQPQHF
>NA|TRBV5-1|19|TRBJ1-1
CASSLESWDSPGSNTEAFF